What follows is one T cell receptor (beta chain) and its context. No antigen is known for it. No much larger clone is present one base from it, and per-base qualities are unavailable. CDR1 is given as SGDLS and CDR2 as YYNGEE, both from the germline V gene. From the cysteine through the phenylalanine, the CDR3 covers 15 amino acids. CDR3 DNA only is kept here, 45 bases in frame from base 1. Trimming accounts for 3 bases at V and 7 bases at J, while the number of junction bases matched to no gene is 7. Patients with a history of autoimmune disease or receiving systemic immunosuppression were excluded from the trial. In every dose cohort, peripheral blood was drawn for TCR sequencing at baseline, cycle 4 day 1, and cycle 7 day 1. The samples were drawn from a first-in-human, open-label, multicenter phase I dose-escalation trial of ivuxolimab. Adults with locally advanced or metastatic melanoma, renal cell, hepatocellular, or head and neck squamous cell carcinoma were enrolled in the trial. CD4+ and CD8+ T cells were sorted separately from peripheral blood before TCR sequencing.

Genomic DNA was isolated from the sorted cells so that the TCRbeta CDR3 region could be sequenced. The immunoSEQ Assay was used to sequence the TCRbeta CDR3 regions. This is the immuneACCESS table as TCRdb keeps it, with only in-frame sequences that have V and J called. A part of the clones is gone; compared with another copy, unresolved V genes explain less than half, and the rest is unexplained. Recorded for this sample are more than 80,000 clones; 91% of them occurred a single time. The ten biggest clones cover roughly 8.4% of the sample. The entry originates in a study of OX40 agonist ivuxolimab in advanced cancers. For the study in its entirety: Ivuxolimab, which targeted the costimulatory receptor OX40 (CD134), was an agonistic, fully human IgG2 monoclonal antibody. Intravenous ivuxolimab was administered to patients every 2 weeks at six dose levels: 0.01, 0.1, 0.3, 1.5, 3 and 10 mg/kg. Among the approximately 54 dose-escalation patients, approximately 20 had hepatocellular carcinoma, approximately 15 melanoma, 9 renal cell carcinoma and 9 head and neck cancer. A male proportion of under 85% and a mean age of 60 years, ranging from roughly 20 to 80, were recorded for the dose-escalation cohort. Prior anti-PD-1, anti-PD-L1 or anti-CTLA-4 therapy was permitted, and about two fifths of dose-escalation patients had received checkpoint inhibitors. Partial responses were achieved by three dose-escalation patients, of whom one had hepatocellular carcinoma and two had cutaneous melanoma. The purpose of peripheral TCRbeta sequencing was to test whether ivuxolimab changed TCR sequence diversity and led to clonal T-cell expansion. The monotherapy dose-escalation portion (N = 52 patients) of the phase I ivuxolimab trial is reported in the paper. Beyond this particular receptor, the publication reports: Low levels of normalized T-cell clonal expansion were also seen in some nonresponding patients. In the 0.1-3.0 mg/kg groups, partial responders were among the patients with the lowest normalized peripheral clonal expansion, particularly in CD8+ T cells. After ivuxolimab, expanded clones were on average more numerous among CD8+ T cells than among CD4+ T cells. At doses of 0.1 to 3.0 mg/kg, clonal expansion of both CD4+ and CD8+ blood T cells was observed from baseline to week 6. The antigen specificity of the clonally expanded peripheral T cells was not determined.

The sequenced sample was CD4+ or CD8+ T cells sorted from blood, obtained in a trial of the OX40 agonist ivuxolimab. The receptor comes from an adult with an advanced solid tumor such as melanoma, head and neck, liver or kidney cancer. The receptor chain draws on TRBV9 and TRBJ2-2; the central 9 bases match TRBD1. The CDR3 in this case is CASSDTGGRSGELFF. In nucleotides, the sequence is TGTGCCAGCAGCGACACAGGGGGCCGGAGCGGGGAGCTGTTTTTT.